Listed below are T cell receptor beta chains from one sample, sequenced in a study of T cell responses to AZD1222 COVID-19 vaccine. The method was immunoSEQ multiplex PCR; TCRdb's version includes in-frame clones alone and lacks a portion of them. The sample contains 90,000 to 120,000 clones, 87% of which appear only once. The sequenced sample was peripheral blood, obtained on day 0 of AZD1222 vaccination. The origin of the receptors is an adult in good health. The CDR3 runs from the conserved cysteine through the conserved F or W. The order of the fields is J gene, clone size, D gene, V gene, CDR3 length, CDR3 DNA, CDR3 protein. D genes are given only for firm matches. Clone size, where shown, is once, few, many, or a class for clones that have expanded.

TRBJ1-2 | . | . | TRBV5-4 | 15 | TGTGCCAGCAGCCACGCAGGGAGCCCGGTGGGGGGCTACACCTTC | CASSHAGSPVGGYTF
TRBJ2-3 | . | . | TRBV4-3 | 19 | TGCGCCAGCAGCCAAGGTGCCACTTCCGGGACTCAGGTCCCAGATACGCAGTATTTT | CASSQGATSGTQVPDTQYF
TRBJ2-2 | few | . | TRBV6-4 | 14 | TGTGCCAGCAGACTCGAATCGGCCACCGGGGAGCTGTTTTTT | CASRLESATGELFF
TRBJ1-1 | . | . | TRBV6-5 | 16 | TGTGCCAGCAGTTTGGGCACGACAGATATGAACACTGAAGCTTTCTTT | CASSLGTTDMNTEAFF
TRBJ1-2 | . | . | TRBV7-8 | 12 | TGTGCCAGCAGCTTTGACACCTATGGCTACACCTTC | CASSFDTYGYTF
TRBJ2-3 | once | TRBD2 | TRBV6-5 | 16 | TGTGCCAGCAGTTACGGGTTAGCGGGGGGTCGGGGTACGCAGTATTTT | CASSYGLAGGRGTQYF
TRBJ2-2 | . | TRBD1 | TRBV5-4 | 16 | TGTGCCAGCAGCGGGAGACAGGGGGCGAACACCGGGGAGCTGTTTTTT | CASSGRQGANTGELFF
TRBJ2-7 | . | . | TRBV6-4 | 15 | TGTGCCAGCAGTGACTCCGCAGGGGACTCCTACGAGCAGTACTTC | CASSDSAGDSYEQYF
TRBJ1-5 | . | . | TRBV2 | 13 | TGTGCCAGCATTGGAGAGGTGGATCAGCCCCAGCATTTT | CASIGEVDQPQHF
TRBJ2-7 | . | . | TRBV19 | 13 | TGTGCCAGTAGGGAGGGAGTGATGGGCGAGCAGTACTTC | CASREGVMGEQYF
TRBJ2-1 | . | TRBD1 | TRBV5-5 | 14 | TGTGCCAGCAGCTCCGGGACAGGGGGCGATGAGCAGTTCTTC | CASSSGTGGDEQFF
TRBJ2-1 | . | . | TRBV27 | 14 | TGTGCCAGCAGCATACGGAGGGGATACAATGAGCAGTTCTTC | CASSIRRGYNEQFF
TRBJ2-7 | . | TRBD2 | TRBV11-2 | 16 | TGTGCCAGCAGCTCTATCAAGCGGGGGCTAACCTACGAGCAGTACTTC | CASSSIKRGLTYEQYF
TRBJ2-7 | few | TRBD2 | TRBV6-2/TRBV6-3 | 14 | TGTGCCAGCAGTTACAAGGGACTAGCCCACGAGCAGTACTTC | CASSYKGLAHEQYF
TRBJ2-1 | . | TRBD1 | TRBV5-1 | 15 | TGCGCCAGCAGCAACGGACAGGGGGCGGGTAATGAGCAGTTCTTC | CASSNGQGAGNEQFF
TRBJ2-1 | . | . | TRBV7-9 | 15 | TGTGCCAGCAGCGAAGTCGGAACCACCTACAATGAGCAGTTCTTC | CASSEVGTTYNEQFF
TRBJ1-1 | . | . | TRBV12-3/TRBV12-4 | 13 | TGTGCCAGCAGTTTGCGACTCCTGGAGAAGACTTTCTTT | CASSLRLLEKTFF
TRBJ1-3 | . | . | TRBV15 | 12 | TGTGCCACCAGCAGCAATGGAAACACCATATATTTT | CATSSNGNTIYF
TRBJ2-5 | . | . | TRBV27 | 11 | TGTGCCAGCAGTTTTCGCGAGACCCAGTACTTC | CASSFRETQYF
TRBJ2-3 | . | TRBD2 | TRBV18 | 15 | TGTGCCAGCTCACCAATGGCGGGAGTTGCAGATACGCAGTATTTT | CASSPMAGVADTQYF
TRBJ2-1 | . | . | TRBV6-4 | 15 | TGTGCCAGCAGTCTTGGACAAGGCTCCTACAATGAGCAGTTCTTC | CASSLGQGSYNEQFF
TRBJ2-5 | . | TRBD2 | TRBV6-2/TRBV6-3 | 15 | TGTGCCAGCAGTCCCCTAGCGGGGGGTGTGGAGACCCAGTACTTC | CASSPLAGGVETQYF
TRBJ1-1 | once | . | TRBV19 | 15 | TGTGCCAGTAGTCTCCTAGGGGCGTTGAACACTGAAGCTTTCTTT | CASSLLGALNTEAFF
TRBJ2-1 | . | TRBD2 | TRBV7-2 | 20 | TGTGCCAGCAGCTTAGCTGGACAGGGCCTAGCGGGAGTGGGCTACAATGAGCAGTTCTTC | CASSLAGQGLAGVGYNEQFF
TRBJ1-2 | few | . | TRBV19 | 15 | TGTGCCAGTGAAAACATCTTCCCCTTACGGAATGGCTACACCTTC | CASENIFPLRNGYTF
TRBJ2-2 | . | . | TRBV3-1/TRBV3-2 | 13 | TGTGCCAGCAGCCAATTAGCGAAACGGGAGCTGTTTTTT | CASSQLAKRELFF
TRBJ1-1 | . | TRBD1 | TRBV14 | 14 | TGTGCCAGCAGCCTCCGACAGGGTCCCACTGAAGCTTTCTTT | CASSLRQGPTEAFF
TRBJ2-3 | . | . | TRBV13 | 16 | TGTGCCAGCAGCTTAGAGTTCGATCTTCGCACAGATACGCAGTATTTT | CASSLEFDLRTDTQYF
TRBJ1-1 | . | TRBD1 | TRBV2 | 15 | TGTGCCAGCAGTGAAGCGACGACAGGGAGGACTGAAGCTTTCTTT | CASSEATTGRTEAFF
TRBJ1-5 | . | . | TRBV2 | 14 | TGTGCCAGCAGTGAAGAAGGAGGCGTTGGCTCCCAGCATTTT | CASSEEGGVGSQHF
TRBJ2-5 | . | . | TRBV7-9 | 12 | TGTGCCAGCAGCTTCAGACAAGAGACCCAGTACTTC | CASSFRQETQYF
TRBJ2-3 | . | . | TRBV27 | 12 | TGTGCCAGCAGTTCACAGACAGATACGCAGTATTTT | CASSSQTDTQYF
TRBJ1-1 | once | . | TRBV5-1 | 13 | TGCGCCAGCAGCGCTGGAGACGGGGGACAAACTTTCTTT | CASSAGDGGQTFF
TRBJ1-2 | . | . | TRBV28 | 13 | TGTGCCAGCGCTGACCGGACAAATTATGGCTACACCTTC | CASADRTNYGYTF
TRBJ1-6 | few | . | TRBV27 | 13 | TGTGCCAGCAGTCGCAGACAGTATTCACCCCTCCACTTT | CASSRRQYSPLHF
TRBJ2-7 | . | . | TRBV13 | 14 | TGTGCCAGCAGCAACCGGGACTCCACCTACGAGCAGTACTTC | CASSNRDSTYEQYF
TRBJ1-2 | . | . | TRBV29-1 | 11 | TGCAGCGTTGACCGGACATCTATCTACACCTTC | CSVDRTSIYTF
TRBJ1-5 | . | TRBD1 | TRBV14 | 14 | TGTGCCAGCAGCCAGACAGGGGGCGGTCAGCCCCAGCATTTT | CASSQTGGGQPQHF
TRBJ2-1 | once | . | TRBV28 | 12 | TGTGCTAGCTCGCAGCCGAACAATGAGCAGTTCTTC | CASSQPNNEQFF
TRBJ2-6 | . | . | TRBV9 | 14 | TGTGCCAGCAGACAGGGATCTGGGGCCAACGTCCTGACTTTC | CASRQGSGANVLTF
TRBJ2-3 | few | . | TRBV4-2 | 14 | TGTGCCAGCAGCCCTGACAGATTCACAGATACGCAGTATTTT | CASSPDRFTDTQYF
TRBJ1-2 | . | . | TRBV12-3/TRBV12-4 | 13 | TGTGCCAGCAGTTTAATGGAAAGCTATGGCTACACCTTC | CASSLMESYGYTF
TRBJ1-2 | . | . | TRBV6-5 | 16 | TGTGCCAGCAGTTCACCCCAGGGCGCTGGCTACTATGGCTACACCTTC | CASSSPQGAGYYGYTF
TRBJ2-7 | once | . | TRBV6-6 | 12 | TGTGCCAGCCAACAGGGTTCCTACGAGCAGTACTTC | CASQQGSYEQYF